One and the same sample provided the 11 T cell receptor beta chains below, sequenced in a study of T cells in Graves' hyperthyroidism and ophthalmopathy. Amplification of TCR beta CDR3 regions was performed using RNA transcripts as template. The HTBI primer set drove a first-round RT-PCR of the TCR CDR3. TCRdb passed the multiplex PCR reads through MiXCR, listing each CDR3 protein once. Among 600,000 to 850,000 distinct CDR3 sequences listed, around 20% were seen once. Sequencing input: blood. All receptors come from a woman between 45 and 60 years old with Graves' hyperthyroidism that later progressed to Graves' ophthalmopathy.

There are a few counts of this clonotype. The chain has TRBV4-1 and TRBJ2-3; 9 bases agree with TRBD1. CDR3 length: 17 amino acids. CDR1 is MGHRA, CDR2 YSYEKL, per germline. J gave up 6 bases and V 0 bases, and 10 bases lay outside the gene matches. CDR3: CASSQDLGQGGSDTQYF. CDR3 sequence (DNA): TGCGCCAGCAGCCAAGATTTGGGACAGGGTGGATCGGATACGCAGTATTTT.

CDR3 nucleotide sequence: TGTGCCAGCGGGCCGGGACAGGGTTATTCACCCCTCCACTTT. As protein: CASGPGQGYSPLHF. The gene calls are TRBV28 and TRBJ1-6; TRBD1 matches at 9 bases. The CDR3 has 14 residues. The germline CDR1 and CDR2 sequences are MDHEN and SYDVKM. V lost 8 bases and J lost 8; bases outside the gene matches: 7.

This chain links TRBV3-1 with TRBJ1-2, with 7 bases fitting TRBD1. This CDR3 has 15 amino acids. Germline CDR1 and CDR2: LGHDT and YNNKEL (reference sequence). Trimming took 0 bases from V and 8 from J; bases not matched to a gene: 9. CDR3 protein: CASSQDRAGGRGYTF. The DNA of the CDR3 is TGTGCCAGCAGCCAAGATCGGGCAGGGGGACGAGGCTACACCTTC.

Worth noting for this clonotype: Since a much larger clone is just one base distant, this may be a read error. This chain connects TRBV11-3 to TRBJ2-3; D is possibly TRBD2 (6 bases). The CDR3 sequence is 16 residues long. The V end was cut by 5 bases, the J end by 5 bases, with 20 bases between. Germline V gene lookup returns CDR1 SGHNT and CDR2 YENEEA. The CDR3 nucleotides are TGTGCCAGCAGCCCCATGGGCGGGGCTCGGGAAGATACGCAGTATTTT. Protein sequence: CASSPMGGAREDTQYF.

In its sample, this clonotype was seen many times. The CDR3 DNA sequence: TGTGCCAGCAGTTATCGAGGGGAATCTGAAGCTTTCTTT. Encoded protein: CASSYRGESEAFF. The gene calls are TRBV6-2 or TRBV6-3 and TRBJ1-1; D is possibly TRBD1 (5 bases). Germline CDR1 is MNHEY and CDR2 is SVGEGT. Trimming pared 3 bases from V and 6 bases from J, leaving 11 bases between. This CDR3 is built from 13 residues.

In this sample, this clonotype turned up many times. The V gene is TRBV7-8, the J gene TRBJ1-1, with 7 bases aligning to TRBD1. Germline V gene lookup returns CDR1 SGHVS and CDR2 FQNEAQ. Losses at the gene ends were 5 bases for V and 4 bases for J; bases not matched to a gene: 7. This CDR3 comprises 14 residues. CDR3 protein: CASSRAGTATEAFF. In DNA, the CDR3 is TGTGCCAGCAGCAGAGCCGGGACAGCCACTGAAGCTTTCTTT.

This clonotype was picked up many times. The DNA for the CDR3 is TGCAGTGCTAGATCCACGGGACTAGCAGGAGAGACCCAGTACTTC. This translates into CSARSTGLAGETQYF. The rearrangement uses TRBV20-1 and TRBJ2-5, with 9 bases that match TRBD2. The CDR3 totals 15 residues. V lost 2 bases, J lost 4 bases, and 8 bases stayed unmatched. The germline CDR1 and CDR2 sequences are DFQATT and SNEGSKA (reference sequence).

V and J are TRBV20-1 and TRBJ2-3; TRBD2 might be the D (6 bases). Germline-derived CDR1 and CDR2 are DFQATT and SNEGSKA (reference sequence). V lost 2 bases and J lost 1, with 19 bases in between. The CDR3 extends over 17 amino acids. DNA for the CDR3: TGCAGTGCTAGAACTCAATGGGGGAGGATTGGCACAGATACGCAGTATTTT. It encodes CSARTQWGRIGTDTQYF.

This clonotype was detected a few times. The V call is TRBV20-1, the J call TRBJ2-7; 7 nucleotides match TRBD1. CDR1 and CDR2 (germline): DFQATT, SNEGSKA (reference sequence). The CDR3 spans 13 residues. V was pared by 6 bases and J by 3 bases, with 8 bases of the junction left unmatched. CDR3 bases: TGCAGTGCGGAGACAGGGTTTGGCTACGAGCAGTACTTC. Translating gives CSAETGFGYEQYF.

There are a few counts of this clonotype. V usage is TRBV19 and J usage is TRBJ1-1; D ambiguous. Germline V gene lookup returns CDR1 LNHDA and CDR2 SQIVND (reference sequence). V gave up 3 bases and J gave up 3 bases, with 14 bases separating them. The CDR3 runs 15 residues. CDR3 sequence reads: CASSIHRDRDTEAFF. The CDR3, as DNA: TGTGCCAGTAGTATTCATCGGGATAGAGACACTGAAGCTTTCTTT. Based on the CDR3 plus reference TRBV19 and TRBJ1-1, the full variable domain is DGGITQSPKYLFRKEGQNVTLSCEQNLNHDAMYWYRQDPGQGLRLIYYSQIVNDFQKGDIAEGYSVSREKKESFPLTVTSAQKNPTAFYLCASSIHRDRDTEAFFGQGTRLTVV.

This clonotype appeared a few times. CDR3 sequence reads: CASSQEGGIGEKLFF. DNA for the CDR3: TGCGCCAGCTCACAGGAGGGGGGTATTGGGGAAAAACTGTTTTTT. The rearrangement joins TRBV4-1 to TRBJ1-4; possible D gene TRBD1, 6 bases. The germline V and J ends were trimmed by 8 bases and 8 bases, with 21 bases remaining between them. CDR3 length: 15 amino acids. Germline V lookup: CDR1 MGHRA, CDR2 YSYEKL.